This record concerns one T cell receptor beta chain sequence. Antigen specificity is unknown. The repertoire was sequenced with immunoSEQ multiplex PCR; TCRdb's copy has only in-frame clones and lacks some. The sample holds 40,000 to 45,000 clones, about nine tenths seen once. This sample is drawn from a study of resident and recirculating memory T cells in vitiligo. General study results and limits: Clonality differed among vitiligo lesions, with no unique dominant clone.

The CDR3 totals 15 residues. The V end lost 2 bases, the J end lost 8 bases, and 17 bases lay between the germline ends. Germline CDR1 SGHDT, CDR2 YYEEEE. This clonotype originated in a male donor with vitiligo. The specimen was blood. The V gene is TRBV5-6, the J gene TRBJ1-3, with a tentative D call TRBD1 (6 bases). In nucleotides, the CDR3 is TGTGCCAGCAGCTTTCGCACATTGGGGGCGGACACCATATATTTT. This sequence encodes CASSFRTLGADTIYF. The complete variable domain, with remaining parts taken from reference TRBV5-6 and TRBJ1-3, reads DAGVTQSPTHLIKTRGQQVTLRCSPKSGHDTVSWYQQALGQGPQFIFQYYEEEERQRGNFPDRFSGHQFPNYSSELNVNALLLGDSALYLCASSFRTLGADTIYFGEGSWLTVV.